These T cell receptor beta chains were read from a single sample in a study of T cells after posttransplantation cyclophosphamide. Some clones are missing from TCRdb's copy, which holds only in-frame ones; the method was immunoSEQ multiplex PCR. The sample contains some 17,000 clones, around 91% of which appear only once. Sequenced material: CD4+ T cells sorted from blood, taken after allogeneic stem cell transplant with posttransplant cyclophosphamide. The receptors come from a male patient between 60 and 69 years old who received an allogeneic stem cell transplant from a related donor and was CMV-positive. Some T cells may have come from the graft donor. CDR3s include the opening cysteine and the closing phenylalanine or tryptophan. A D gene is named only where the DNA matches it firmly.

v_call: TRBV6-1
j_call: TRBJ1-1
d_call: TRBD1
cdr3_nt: TGTGCCAGCAGAACCCAGGGGGGGAACACTGAAGCTTTCTTT
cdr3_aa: CASRTQGGNTEAFF

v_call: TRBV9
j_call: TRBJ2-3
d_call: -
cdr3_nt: TGTGCCAGCAGCGAACGGGGGACAGATACGCAGTATTTT
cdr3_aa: CASSERGTDTQYF

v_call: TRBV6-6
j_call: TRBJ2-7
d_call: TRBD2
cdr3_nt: TGTGCCAGCAGTTACAGCGGGGGGCCATACGAGCAGTACTTC
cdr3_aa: CASSYSGGPYEQYF

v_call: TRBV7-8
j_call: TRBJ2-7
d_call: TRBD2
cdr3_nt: TGTGCCAGCAGCTTAGCGCTGGGAGGGGACGAGCAGTACTTC
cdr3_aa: CASSLALGGDEQYF

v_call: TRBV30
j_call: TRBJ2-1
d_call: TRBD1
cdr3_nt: TGTGCCTGGAGTGGGGACAGTACCTCCTACAATGAGCAGTTCTTC
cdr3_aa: CAWSGDSTSYNEQFF

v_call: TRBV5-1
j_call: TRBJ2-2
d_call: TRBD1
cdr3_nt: TGCGCCAGCAGCCCCCAGCCGGGACAGGAGGTTCCCGGGGAGCTGTTTTTT
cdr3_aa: CASSPQPGQEVPGELFF

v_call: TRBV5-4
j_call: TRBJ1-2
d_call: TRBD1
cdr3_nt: TGTGCCAGCAGTTTTGGAGGAGGGGGCAACTATGGCTACACCTTC
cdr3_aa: CASSFGGGGNYGYTF

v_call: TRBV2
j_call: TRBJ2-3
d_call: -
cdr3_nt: TGTGCCAGCAGTGAACGGTACACAGATACGCAGTATTTT
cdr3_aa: CASSERYTDTQYF

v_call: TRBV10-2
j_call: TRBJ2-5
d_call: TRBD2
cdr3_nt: TGCGCCAGCACAGCTAGCGGAACCCAAGAGACCCAGTACTTC
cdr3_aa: CASTASGTQETQYF

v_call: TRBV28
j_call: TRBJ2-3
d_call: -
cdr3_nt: TGTGCCAGCAGTAAGCACACAGATACGCAGTATTTT
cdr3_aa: CASSKHTDTQYF

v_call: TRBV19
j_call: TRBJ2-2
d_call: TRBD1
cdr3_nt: TGTGCCAGTTCGGGACAGATCAACACCGGGGAGCTGTTTTTT
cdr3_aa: CASSGQINTGELFF

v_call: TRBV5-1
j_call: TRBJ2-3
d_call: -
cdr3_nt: TGCGCCAGCAGCTTGGGGAGGGCCACAGATACGCAGTATTTT
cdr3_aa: CASSLGRATDTQYF

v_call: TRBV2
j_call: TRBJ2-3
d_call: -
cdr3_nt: TGTGCCAGCTCGAGGGGGGGAAGCACAGATACGCAGTATTTT
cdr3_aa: CASSRGGSTDTQYF

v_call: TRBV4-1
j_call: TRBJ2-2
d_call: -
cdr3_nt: TGCGCCAGCAGCCAAGCCTTCAGGCGTGGTATCACCGGGGAGCTGTTTTTT
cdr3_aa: CASSQAFRRGITGELFF

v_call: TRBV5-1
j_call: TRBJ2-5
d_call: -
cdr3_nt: TGCGCCAGCAGCTTGCTCTCAGGGCAGCAAGAGACCCAGTACTTC
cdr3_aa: CASSLLSGQQETQYF

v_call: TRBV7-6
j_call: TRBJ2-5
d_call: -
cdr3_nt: TGTGCCAGCAGCCAAGGACAGTCAGAGACCCAGTACTTC
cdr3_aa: CASSQGQSETQYF

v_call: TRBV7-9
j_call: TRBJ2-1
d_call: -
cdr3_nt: TGTGCCAGCAGCCCCGGCAATGAGCAGTTCTTC
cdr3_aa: CASSPGNEQFF

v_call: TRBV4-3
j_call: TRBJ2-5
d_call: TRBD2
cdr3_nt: TGCGCCAGCAGCCAAGATCCATACGGGGGGGAGACCCAGTACTTC
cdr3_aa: CASSQDPYGGETQYF

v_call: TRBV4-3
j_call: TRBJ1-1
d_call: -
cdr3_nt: TGCGCCAGCAGCCCAACTATGAACACTGAAGCTTTCTTT
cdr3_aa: CASSPTMNTEAFF

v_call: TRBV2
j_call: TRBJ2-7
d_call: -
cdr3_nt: TGTGCCAGCAACGCTCGGACAGCCTCCTACGAGCAGTACTTC
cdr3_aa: CASNARTASYEQYF

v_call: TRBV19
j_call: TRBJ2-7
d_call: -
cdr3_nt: TGTGCCACGCAAGGGGGTAACTCCTACGAGCAGTACTTC
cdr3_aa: CATQGGNSYEQYF

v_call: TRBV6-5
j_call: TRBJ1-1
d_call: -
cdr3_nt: TGTGCCAGCAGGATCAGCCGTGCTAGTAACAATGCTTTCTTT
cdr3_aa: CASRISRASNNAFF

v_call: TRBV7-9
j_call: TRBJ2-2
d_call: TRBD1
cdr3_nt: TGTGCCAGCAGCACGGATAATACAGGGGGCTCCAACACCGGGGAGCTGTTTTTT
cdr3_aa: CASSTDNTGGSNTGELFF

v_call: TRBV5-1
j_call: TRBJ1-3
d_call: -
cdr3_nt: TGCGCCAGCAGCTTGGCCGGCTCTGGAAACACCATATATTTT
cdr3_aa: CASSLAGSGNTIYF

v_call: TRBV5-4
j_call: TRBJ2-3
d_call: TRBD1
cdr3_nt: TGTGCCAGCAGCTCGATGCGGGACAGGGCGAGCACAGATACGCAGTATTTT
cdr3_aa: CASSSMRDRASTDTQYF

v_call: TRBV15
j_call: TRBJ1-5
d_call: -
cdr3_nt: TGTGCCACCAGCAGAGTAAGGACTGAGCCCCAGCATTTT
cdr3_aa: CATSRVRTEPQHF

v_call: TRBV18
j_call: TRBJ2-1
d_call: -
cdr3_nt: TGTGCCAGCTCACCCAGGGCAGGATATGAGCAGTTCTTC
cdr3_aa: CASSPRAGYEQFF

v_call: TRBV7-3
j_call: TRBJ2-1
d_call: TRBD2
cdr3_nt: TGTGCCAGCAGCTTGCTAGCGGGGGGTATGAATGAGCAGTTCTTC
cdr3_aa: CASSLLAGGMNEQFF

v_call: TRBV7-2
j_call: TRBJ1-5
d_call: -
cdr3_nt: TGTGCCAGCAGCTCAACCCTACAGGCCTCTACCCAGCATTTT
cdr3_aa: CASSSTLQASTQHF